The 12 T cell receptor beta chains below come from one sample, sequenced in a study of graft-versus-host responses after intestinal transplantation. Repertoires were generated with immunoSEQ multiplex PCR, while TCRdb's copy carries only in-frame clones and drops some. The table shows nearly 100,000 clones, with 80% to 95% occurring only once. This material consisted of PBMCs, taken roughly 410 days after intestinal transplant. These receptors were collected from a human patient who received an intestinal transplant, so some T cells may come from the graft donor.

The CDR3 sequence: CASSVFSGPVNTEAFF. In DNA, the CDR3 is TGTGCCAGCAGCGTTTTCTCGGGACCGGTGAACACTGAAGCTTTCTTT. The chain links TRBV9 to TRBJ1-1; D might be TRBD1 (5 bases). CDR1 is SGDLS and CDR2 is YYNGEE in the germline V gene. The CDR3 runs to 16 residues. Trimming stripped 2 bases from V and 0 bases from J, with 14 bases between.

This rearrangement joins TRBV2 to TRBJ2-4; D gene uncertain. This CDR3 comprises 12 residues. Deletions cut 4 bases from V and 3 bases from J, with 4 bases between. Per the germline V gene, CDR1 is SNHLY and CDR2 is FYNNEI. CDR3 DNA sequence: TGTGCCAGCAGTGGGATCAAAAACATTCAGTACTTC. This sequence encodes CASSGIKNIQYF.

V gene TRBV27 combines with J gene TRBJ1-1; 7 nucleotides agree with TRBD1. This CDR3 has 15 amino acids. With 5 bases clipped from V and 1 base from J, the junction kept 7 bases outside the gene matches. CDR1 is MNHEY and CDR2 is SMNVEV in the germline V gene (reference sequence). The CDR3 here is CASSRAGQKNTEAFF. CDR3 coding DNA: TGTGCCAGCAGTCGGGCGGGACAGAAGAACACTGAAGCTTTCTTT.

The V gene is TRBV27, the J gene TRBJ1-5; 9 bases line up with TRBD1. Germline trimming cut 8 bases from V and 5 bases from J; bases unmatched to any gene: 7. Germline CDR1 is MNHEY and CDR2 is SMNVEV (reference sequence). The CDR3 is 14 amino acids. CDR3 region: CASGGDRVDQPQHF. In nucleotides, the CDR3 is TGTGCCAGCGGAGGGGACAGGGTGGATCAGCCCCAGCATTTT.

This clone was detected once. Other nucleotide sequences in the sample specify the same CDR3. The chain employs TRBV9 and TRBJ1-1; 7 nucleotides agree with TRBD1. J was trimmed by 1 base and V by 2 bases; bases with no gene match: 5. Germline loops: CDR1 SGDLS, CDR2 YYNGEE. The CDR3 is 15 residues long. CDR3 loop: CASSVAGTANTEAFF. In DNA form, the CDR3 reads TGTGCCAGCAGCGTCGCCGGGACAGCGAACACTGAAGCTTTCTTT.

The rearrangement uses TRBV7-8 and TRBJ2-3; TRBD2 is a possible D gene (6 bases). V was cut by 2 bases and J by 4 bases, with 10 bases left in between. The CDR3 is made up of 14 amino acids. Germline V gives CDR1 SGHVS, CDR2 FQNEAQ. The DNA of the CDR3 is TGTGCCAGCAGCTTACACGGGGAGGCAGATACGCAGTATTTT. Translation gives CASSLHGEADTQYF. Drawing the rest from reference TRBV7-8 and TRBJ2-3, the complete variable domain is GAGVSQSPRYKVAKRGQDVALRCDPISGHVSLFWYQQALGQGPEFLTYFQNEAQLDKSGLPSDRFFAERPEGSVSTLKIQRTQQEDSAVYLCASSLHGEADTQYFGPGTRLTVL.

V and J are TRBV7-3 and TRBJ2-1; 7 positions agree with TRBD2. Germline lookup yields CDR1 SGHTA and CDR2 FQGTGA. The CDR3 is 13 residues long. The V and J ends lost 5 bases and 5 bases, in that order; junction bases with no gene match: 3. The CDR3: CASSPGLDNEQFF. The CDR3 nucleotides read TGTGCCAGCAGCCCCGGACTAGACAATGAGCAGTTCTTC. Combining the CDR3 with reference TRBV7-3 and TRBJ2-1 gives the whole variable domain GAGVSQTPSNKVTEKGKYVELRCDPISGHTALYWYRQSLGQGPEFLIYFQGTGAADDSGLPNDRFFAVRPEGSVSTLKIQRTERGDSAVYLCASSPGLDNEQFFGPGTRLTVL.

The genes are TRBV11-2 and TRBJ1-5, with D unclear. This CDR3 is 13 amino acids long. Germline V gene lookup returns CDR1 SGHAT and CDR2 FQNNGV. Trimming cost V 0 bases and J 7 bases, with 7 bases left between them. CDR3: CASSLDLGQPQHF. The CDR3, as DNA: TGTGCCAGCAGCTTAGATCTGGGGCAGCCCCAGCATTTT.

The chain has TRBV7-3 and TRBJ2-5; TRBD1 agrees at 8 bases. Germline V gene lookup returns CDR1 SGHTA and CDR2 FQGTGA. CDR3 size: 15 residues. The V gene end was trimmed by 2 bases and the J gene end by 7 bases; junction bases not matched to a gene: 9. The CDR3 DNA reads TGTGCCAGCAGCTTAGGGGCAGGGGGCCACGGGACCCAGTACTTC. It is translated as CASSLGAGGHGTQYF.

The chain joins TRBV7-3 to TRBJ2-3, with 10 nucleotides matching TRBD2. CDR1 and CDR2 from the germline V gene are SGHTA and FQGTGA. V was clipped by 5 bases and J by 7 bases; unmatched bases: 12. The length of the CDR3 is 16 residues. CDR3 residues: CASSPYSAGGPYTQYF. The CDR3 DNA reads as TGTGCCAGCAGCCCGTACTCAGCGGGGGGGCCGTATACGCAGTATTTT.

J is TRBJ2-7 and V is TRBV6-6; 8 bases line up with TRBD2. The germline CDR1 and CDR2 sequences are MNHNY and SVGAGI (reference sequence). This CDR3 has 15 amino acids. The V and J ends lost 3 bases and 4 bases, in that order; junction bases with no gene match: 8. The CDR3 sequence: CASSYGGGPGYEQYF. The CDR3 nucleotides are TGTGCCAGCAGTTATGGCGGGGGGCCGGGGTACGAGCAGTACTTC.

The rearrangement links TRBV29-1 to TRBJ1-1; TRBD1 matches at 11 bases. V lost 6 bases, J lost 3 bases, and 3 bases stayed unmatched. This CDR3 has 13 amino acids. Germline V gene sequence: CDR1 SQVTM, CDR2 ANQGSEA. CDR3 amino acids: CSVGQGADTEAFF. CDR3 bases: TGCAGCGTCGGACAGGGGGCGGACACTGAAGCTTTCTTT.